This T cell receptor (beta chain) was captured by sequencing in a study of blood T cells in healthy people across ages. Then a second PCR, running roughly 6 to 12 cycles, was carried out with a sample-barcoded 5' primer and a J-beta primer mix. TCRdb recomputed calls from the 5' RACE reads with MiXCR, one row per CDR3 protein. The sample holds 600,000 to 900,000 distinct CDR3 sequences, roughly 25% seen once. A minimum of 5.5 micrograms of total RNA was extracted per sample. The CDR3 loop spans 14 amino acids. Germline CDR1 reads MNHEY; CDR2 reads SVGAGI. V lost 4 bases to trimming and J lost 8 bases; unmatched junction nucleotides: 6. These data were likewise used in another study, on T cells of mothers and their children. As reported in that work: Each donor was one of three healthy Caucasian mothers or one of their six children. Extracted RNA, in its entirety, went into cDNA synthesis at about 1.6 ug per 15 ul. In the second PCR, M1S primer introduced barcodes and 2-4 random bases.

The material sequenced was blood. The V and J genes are TRBV6-5 and TRBJ2-1; 9 bases line up with TRBD1. This sequence originates from a boy aged 5-17 years in good health. CDR3 nucleotide sequence: TGTGCCAGCAGTTCGGGACAGGGAACCGATGAGCAGTTCTTC. Translation gives CASSSGQGTDEQFF.